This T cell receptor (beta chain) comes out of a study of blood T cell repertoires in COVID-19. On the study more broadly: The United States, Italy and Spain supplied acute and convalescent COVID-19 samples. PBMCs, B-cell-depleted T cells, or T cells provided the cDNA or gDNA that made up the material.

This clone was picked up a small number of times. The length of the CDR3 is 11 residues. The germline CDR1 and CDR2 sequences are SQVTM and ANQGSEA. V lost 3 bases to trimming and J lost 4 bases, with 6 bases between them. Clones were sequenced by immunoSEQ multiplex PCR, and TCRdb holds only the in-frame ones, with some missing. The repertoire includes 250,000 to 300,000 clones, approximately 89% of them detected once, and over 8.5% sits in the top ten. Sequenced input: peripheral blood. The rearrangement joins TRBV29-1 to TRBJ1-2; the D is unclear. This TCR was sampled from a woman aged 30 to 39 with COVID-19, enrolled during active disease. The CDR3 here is CSVDTFYGYTF. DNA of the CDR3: TGCAGCGTTGATACTTTCTATGGCTACACCTTC.